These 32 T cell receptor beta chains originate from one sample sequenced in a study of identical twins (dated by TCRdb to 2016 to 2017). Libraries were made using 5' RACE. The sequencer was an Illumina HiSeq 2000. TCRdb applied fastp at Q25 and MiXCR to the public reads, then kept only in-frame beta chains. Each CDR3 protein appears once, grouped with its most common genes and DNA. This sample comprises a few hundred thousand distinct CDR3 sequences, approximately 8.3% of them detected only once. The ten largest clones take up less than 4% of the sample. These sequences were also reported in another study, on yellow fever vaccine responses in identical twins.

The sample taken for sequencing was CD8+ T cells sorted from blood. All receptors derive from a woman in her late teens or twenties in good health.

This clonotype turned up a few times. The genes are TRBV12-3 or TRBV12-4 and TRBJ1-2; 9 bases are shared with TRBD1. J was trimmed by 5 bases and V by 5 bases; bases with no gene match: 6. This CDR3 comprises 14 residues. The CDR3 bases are TGTGCCAGCAGTCCGGCCGGGACAGGGTATGGCTACACCTTC. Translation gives CASSPAGTGYGYTF.

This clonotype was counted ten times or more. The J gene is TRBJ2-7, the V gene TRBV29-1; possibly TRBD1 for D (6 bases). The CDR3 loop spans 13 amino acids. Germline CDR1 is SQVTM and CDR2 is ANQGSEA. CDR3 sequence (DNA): TGCGCTGTCAGAGGGGGAGTCTCCTACGAGCAGTACTTC. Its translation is CAVRGGVSYEQYF.

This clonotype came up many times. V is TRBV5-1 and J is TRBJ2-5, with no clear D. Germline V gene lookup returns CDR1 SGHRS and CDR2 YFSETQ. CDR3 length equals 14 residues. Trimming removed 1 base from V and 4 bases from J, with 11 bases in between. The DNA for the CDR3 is TGCGCCAGCAGCTTGTATGCTTTAGGAGAGACCCAGTACTTC. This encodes CASSLYALGETQYF.

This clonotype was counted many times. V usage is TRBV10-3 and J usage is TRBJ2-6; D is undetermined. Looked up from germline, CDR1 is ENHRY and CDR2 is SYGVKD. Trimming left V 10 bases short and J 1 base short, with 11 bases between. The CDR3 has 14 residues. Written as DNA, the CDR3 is TGTGCCACCACGATAACGTCTGGGGCCAACGTCCTGACTTTC. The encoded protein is CATTITSGANVLTF.

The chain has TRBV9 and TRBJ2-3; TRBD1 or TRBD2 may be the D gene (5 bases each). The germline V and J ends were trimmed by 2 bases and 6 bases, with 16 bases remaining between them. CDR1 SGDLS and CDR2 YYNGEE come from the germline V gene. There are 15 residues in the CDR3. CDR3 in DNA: TGTGCCAGCAGCGTCGAGGGGAACCTCCGGGATACGCAGTATTTT. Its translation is CASSVEGNLRDTQYF.

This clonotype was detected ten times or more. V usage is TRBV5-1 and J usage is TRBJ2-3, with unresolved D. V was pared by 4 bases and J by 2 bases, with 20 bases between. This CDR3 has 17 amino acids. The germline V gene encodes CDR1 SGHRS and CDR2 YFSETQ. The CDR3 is CASSDGRGNSDTDTQYF. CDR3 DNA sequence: TGCGCCAGCAGCGACGGACGAGGAAACTCGGACACAGATACGCAGTATTTT.

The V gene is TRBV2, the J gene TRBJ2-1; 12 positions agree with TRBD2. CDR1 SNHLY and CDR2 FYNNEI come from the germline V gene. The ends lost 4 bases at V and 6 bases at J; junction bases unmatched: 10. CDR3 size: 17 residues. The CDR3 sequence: CASSGTATSGGVNEQFF. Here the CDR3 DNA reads TGTGCCAGCAGTGGGACCGCGACTAGCGGGGGCGTCAATGAGCAGTTCTTC.

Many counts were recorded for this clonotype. This CDR3 is CASSQVIPGQGNQPQHF. In nucleotides, the CDR3 is TGCGCCAGCAGCCAAGTAATCCCCGGACAGGGCAATCAGCCCCAGCATTTT. This sequence joins TRBV4-1 and TRBJ1-5; TRBD1 matches at 7 bases. Looked up from germline, CDR1 is MGHRA and CDR2 is YSYEKL. The ends lost 1 base at V and 2 bases at J; junction bases unmatched: 8. CDR3 length equals 17 residues.

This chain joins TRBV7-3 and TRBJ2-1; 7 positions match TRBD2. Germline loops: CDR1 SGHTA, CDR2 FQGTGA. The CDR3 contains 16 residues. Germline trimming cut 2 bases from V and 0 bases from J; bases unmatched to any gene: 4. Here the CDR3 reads CASSLAGEISYNEQFF. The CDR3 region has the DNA TGTGCCAGCAGCTTAGCGGGGGAGATCTCCTACAATGAGCAGTTCTTC.

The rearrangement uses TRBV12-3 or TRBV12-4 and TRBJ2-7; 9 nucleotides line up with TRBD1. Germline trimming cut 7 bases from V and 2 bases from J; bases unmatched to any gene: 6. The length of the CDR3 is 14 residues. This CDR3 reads CASTLTGGTYEQYF. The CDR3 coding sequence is TGTGCCAGCACCCTGACAGGGGGTACCTACGAGCAGTACTTC.

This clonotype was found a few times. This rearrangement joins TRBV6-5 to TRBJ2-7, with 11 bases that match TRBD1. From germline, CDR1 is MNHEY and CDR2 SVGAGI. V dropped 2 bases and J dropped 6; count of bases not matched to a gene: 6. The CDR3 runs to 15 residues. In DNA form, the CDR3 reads TGTGCCAGCAGTTACCTGGGACAGGGGGATCGCGAGCAGTACTTC. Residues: CASSYLGQGDREQYF.

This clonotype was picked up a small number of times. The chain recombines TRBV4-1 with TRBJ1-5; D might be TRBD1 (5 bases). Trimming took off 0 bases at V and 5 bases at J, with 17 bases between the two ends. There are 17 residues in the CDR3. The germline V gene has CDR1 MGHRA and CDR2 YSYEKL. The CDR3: CASSQEWAGLPDQPQHF. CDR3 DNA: TGCGCCAGCAGCCAAGAATGGGCAGGGTTGCCCGATCAGCCCCAGCATTTT.

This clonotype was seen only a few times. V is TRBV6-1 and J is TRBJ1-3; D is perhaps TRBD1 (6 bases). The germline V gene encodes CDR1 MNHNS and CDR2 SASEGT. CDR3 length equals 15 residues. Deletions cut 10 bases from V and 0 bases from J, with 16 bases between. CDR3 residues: CATEQGGFSGNTIYF. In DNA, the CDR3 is TGTGCCACCGAACAGGGTGGGTTCTCTGGAAACACCATATATTTT.

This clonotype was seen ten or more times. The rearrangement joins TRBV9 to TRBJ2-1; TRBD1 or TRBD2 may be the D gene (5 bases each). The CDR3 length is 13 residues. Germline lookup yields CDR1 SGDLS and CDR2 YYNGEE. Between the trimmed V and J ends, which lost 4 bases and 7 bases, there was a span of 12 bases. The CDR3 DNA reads TGTGCCAGCAGCCGAGGGGCGGAGAATGAGCAGTTCTTC. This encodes CASSRGAENEQFF.

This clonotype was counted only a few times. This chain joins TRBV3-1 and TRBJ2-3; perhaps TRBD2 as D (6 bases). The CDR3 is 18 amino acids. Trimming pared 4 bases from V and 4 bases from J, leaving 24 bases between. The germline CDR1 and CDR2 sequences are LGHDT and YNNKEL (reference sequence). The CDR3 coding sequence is TGTGCCAGCAGCCGGCCCAGCCGAGCGGGCCCCGACGCAGATACGCAGTATTTT. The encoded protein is CASSRPSRAGPDADTQYF.

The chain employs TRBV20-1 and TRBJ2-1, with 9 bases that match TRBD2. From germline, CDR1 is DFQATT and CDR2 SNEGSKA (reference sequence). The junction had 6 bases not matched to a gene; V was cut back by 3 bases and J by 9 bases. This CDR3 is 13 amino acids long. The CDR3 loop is CSARRLAEAEQFF. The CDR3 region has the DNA TGCAGTGCTAGGAGACTAGCGGAAGCTGAGCAGTTCTTC.

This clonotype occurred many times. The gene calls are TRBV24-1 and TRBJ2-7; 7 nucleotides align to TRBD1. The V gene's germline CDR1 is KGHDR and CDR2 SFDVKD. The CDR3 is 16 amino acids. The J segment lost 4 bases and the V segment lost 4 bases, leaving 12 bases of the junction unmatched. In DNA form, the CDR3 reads TGTGCCACCAGTGACTTGGGCCGGGACAGTGATTACGAGCAGTACTTC. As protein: CATSDLGRDSDYEQYF.

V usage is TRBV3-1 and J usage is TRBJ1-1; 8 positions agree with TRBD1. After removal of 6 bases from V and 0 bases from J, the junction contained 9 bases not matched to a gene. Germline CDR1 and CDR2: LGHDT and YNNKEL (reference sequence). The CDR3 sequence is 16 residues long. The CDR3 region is CASRLRWDRLNTEAFF. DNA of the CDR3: TGTGCCAGCAGATTACGTTGGGACAGGCTGAACACTGAAGCTTTCTTT.

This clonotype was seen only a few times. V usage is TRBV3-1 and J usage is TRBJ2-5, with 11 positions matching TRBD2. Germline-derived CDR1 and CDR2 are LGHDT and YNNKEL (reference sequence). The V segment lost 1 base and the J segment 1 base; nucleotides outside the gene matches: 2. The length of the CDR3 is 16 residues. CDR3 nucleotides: TGTGCCAGCAGCCAAGCTAGCGGGGGGTCCCAAGAGACCCAGTACTTC. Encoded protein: CASSQASGGSQETQYF.

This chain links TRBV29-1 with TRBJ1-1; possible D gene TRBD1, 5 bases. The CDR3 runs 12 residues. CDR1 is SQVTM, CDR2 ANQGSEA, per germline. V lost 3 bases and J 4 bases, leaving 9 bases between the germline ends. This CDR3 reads CSVEGLATEAFF. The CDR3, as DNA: TGCAGCGTTGAGGGGCTTGCCACTGAAGCTTTCTTT.

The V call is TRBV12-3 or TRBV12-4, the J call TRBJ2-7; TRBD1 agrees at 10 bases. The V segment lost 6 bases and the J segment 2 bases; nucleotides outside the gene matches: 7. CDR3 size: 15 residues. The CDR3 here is CASSQTGTGAYEQYF. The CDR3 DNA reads TGTGCCAGCAGCCAAACCGGGACAGGGGCCTACGAGCAGTACTTC.

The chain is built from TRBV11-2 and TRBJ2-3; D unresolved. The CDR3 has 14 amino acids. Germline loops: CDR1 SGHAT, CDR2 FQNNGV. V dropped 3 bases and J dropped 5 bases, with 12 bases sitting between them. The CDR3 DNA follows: TGTGCCAGCAGCTTTACGTGGCCGGAAGATACGCAGTATTTT. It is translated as CASSFTWPEDTQYF.

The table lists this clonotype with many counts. The CDR3 DNA reads as TGTGCCAGCAGTTCCCAGGGTCTAGCGGGGTACAATGAGCAGTTCTTC. Its translation: CASSSQGLAGYNEQFF. This chain connects TRBV28 to TRBJ2-1; 9 positions agree with TRBD2. Germline lookup yields CDR1 MDHEN and CDR2 SYDVKM. J gave up 4 bases and V 4 bases, and 8 bases lay outside the gene matches. CDR3 size: 16 residues.

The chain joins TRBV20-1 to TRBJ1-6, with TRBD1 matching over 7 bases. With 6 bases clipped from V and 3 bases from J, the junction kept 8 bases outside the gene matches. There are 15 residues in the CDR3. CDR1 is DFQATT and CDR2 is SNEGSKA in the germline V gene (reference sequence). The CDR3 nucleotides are TGCAGTGCCCGAGACCGGGACAGCTATAATTCACCCCTCCACTTT. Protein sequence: CSARDRDSYNSPLHF.

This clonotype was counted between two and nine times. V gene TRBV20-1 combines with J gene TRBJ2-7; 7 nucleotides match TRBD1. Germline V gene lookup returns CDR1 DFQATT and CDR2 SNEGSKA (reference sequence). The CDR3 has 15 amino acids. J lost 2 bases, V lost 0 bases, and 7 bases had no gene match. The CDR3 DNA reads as TGCAGTGCTAGAGATCTGGGGCAGGGGGCCTACGAGCAGTACTTC. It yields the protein CSARDLGQGAYEQYF.

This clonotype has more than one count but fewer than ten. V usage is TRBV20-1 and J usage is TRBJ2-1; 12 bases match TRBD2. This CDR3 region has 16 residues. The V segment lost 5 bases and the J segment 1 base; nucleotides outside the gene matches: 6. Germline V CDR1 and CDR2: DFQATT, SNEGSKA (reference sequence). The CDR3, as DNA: TGCAGTGCTCGACTAGCGGGAGTAAGGTCCTACAATGAGCAGTTCTTC. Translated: CSARLAGVRSYNEQFF.

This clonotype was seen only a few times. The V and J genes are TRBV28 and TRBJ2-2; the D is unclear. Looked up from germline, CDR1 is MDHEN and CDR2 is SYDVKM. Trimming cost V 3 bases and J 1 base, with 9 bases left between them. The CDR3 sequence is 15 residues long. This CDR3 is CASSFDTLNTGELFF. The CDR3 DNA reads TGTGCCAGCAGTTTTGACACACTGAACACCGGGGAGCTGTTTTTT.

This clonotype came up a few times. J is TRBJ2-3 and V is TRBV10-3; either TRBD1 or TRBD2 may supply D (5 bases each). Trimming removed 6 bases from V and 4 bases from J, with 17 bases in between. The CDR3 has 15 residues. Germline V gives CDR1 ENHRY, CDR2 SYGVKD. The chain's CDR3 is CAIRVKAGRSDTQYF. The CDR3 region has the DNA TGTGCCATCAGGGTGAAAGCAGGGAGATCAGATACGCAGTATTTT.

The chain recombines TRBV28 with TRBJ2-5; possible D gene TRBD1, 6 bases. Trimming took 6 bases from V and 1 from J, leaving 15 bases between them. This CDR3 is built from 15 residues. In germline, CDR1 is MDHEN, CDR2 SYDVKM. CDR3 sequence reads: CASSSNMDSQETQYF. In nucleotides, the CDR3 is TGTGCCAGCAGCTCTAATATGGACAGCCAAGAGACCCAGTACTTC.

The CDR3 DNA sequence: TGTGCCAGCAGCTCTATACTTGGTCAGGGACAGCCTTTCTACGAGCAGTACTTC. Translation gives CASSSILGQGQPFYEQYF. V and J are TRBV7-8 and TRBJ2-7; 7 nucleotides line up with TRBD1. There are 18 residues in the CDR3. V lost 4 bases to trimming and J lost 3 bases; unmatched junction nucleotides: 18. Germline CDR1 and CDR2: SGHVS and FQNEAQ.

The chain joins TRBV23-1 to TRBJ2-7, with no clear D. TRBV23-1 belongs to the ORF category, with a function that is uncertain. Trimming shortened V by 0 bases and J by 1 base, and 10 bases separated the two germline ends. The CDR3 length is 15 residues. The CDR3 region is CASSQSDGLSYEQYF. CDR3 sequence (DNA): TGCGCCAGCAGTCAATCGGACGGATTGTCCTACGAGCAGTACTTC.

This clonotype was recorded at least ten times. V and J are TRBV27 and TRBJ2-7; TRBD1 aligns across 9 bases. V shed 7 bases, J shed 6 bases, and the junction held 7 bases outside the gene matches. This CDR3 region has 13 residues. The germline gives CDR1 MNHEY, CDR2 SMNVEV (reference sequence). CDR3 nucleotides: TGTGCCAGCAAAGACAGGGGGTCCGCCGAGCAGTACTTC. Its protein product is CASKDRGSAEQYF.